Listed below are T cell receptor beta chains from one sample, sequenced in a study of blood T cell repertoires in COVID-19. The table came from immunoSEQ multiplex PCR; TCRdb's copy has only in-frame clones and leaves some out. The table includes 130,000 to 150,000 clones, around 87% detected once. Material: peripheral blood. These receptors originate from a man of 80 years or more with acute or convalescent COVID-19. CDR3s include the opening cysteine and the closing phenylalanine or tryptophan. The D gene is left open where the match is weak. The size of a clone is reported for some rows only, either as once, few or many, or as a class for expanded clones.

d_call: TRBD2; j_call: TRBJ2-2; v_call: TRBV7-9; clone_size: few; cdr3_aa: CASSRTSGGTNTGELFF; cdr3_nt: TGTGCCAGCAGCCGGACTAGCGGGGGGACAAACACCGGGGAGCTGTTTTTT
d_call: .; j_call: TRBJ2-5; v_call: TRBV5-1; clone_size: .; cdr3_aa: CASSLARAQETQYF; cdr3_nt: TGCGCCAGCAGCTTGGCGCGGGCACAAGAGACCCAGTACTTC
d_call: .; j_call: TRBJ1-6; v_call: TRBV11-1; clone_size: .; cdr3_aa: CASSLALAGNSPLHF; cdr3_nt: TGTGCCAGCAGCTTAGCGCTGGCAGGTAATTCACCCCTCCACTTT
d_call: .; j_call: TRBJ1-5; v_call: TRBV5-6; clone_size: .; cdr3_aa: CASSLGVSQPQHF; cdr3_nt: TGTGCCAGCAGCTTGGGAGTTTCCCAGCCCCAGCATTTT
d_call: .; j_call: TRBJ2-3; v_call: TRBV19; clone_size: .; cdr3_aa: CASKIQGTDTQYF; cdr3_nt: TGTGCCAGTAAAATCCAGGGAACAGATACGCAGTATTTT
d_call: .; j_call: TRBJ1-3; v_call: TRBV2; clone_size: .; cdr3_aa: CASSEDRVGTSGNTIYF; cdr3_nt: TGTGCCAGCAGTGAAGACAGGGTAGGGACCTCTGGAAACACCATATATTTT
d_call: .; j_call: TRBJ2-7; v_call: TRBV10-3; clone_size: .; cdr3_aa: CATRGEVGLPYEQYF; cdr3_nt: TGTGCCACCAGAGGGGAAGTCGGGCTGCCCTACGAGCAGTACTTC
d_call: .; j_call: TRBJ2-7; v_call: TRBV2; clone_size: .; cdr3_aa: CASSEAPWTSSYEQYF; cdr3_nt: TGTGCCAGCAGTGAAGCGCCCTGGACAAGCTCCTACGAGCAGTACTTC
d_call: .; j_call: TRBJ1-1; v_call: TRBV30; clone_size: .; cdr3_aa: CAWSVRGNTEAFF; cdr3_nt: TGTGCCTGGAGTGTACGGGGGAACACTGAAGCTTTCTTT
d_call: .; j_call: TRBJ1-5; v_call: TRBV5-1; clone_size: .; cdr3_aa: CASSLAGDGNQPQHF; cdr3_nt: TGCGCCAGCAGCTTGGCAGGGGATGGCAATCAGCCCCAGCATTTT
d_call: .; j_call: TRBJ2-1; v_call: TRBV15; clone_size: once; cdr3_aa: CATSPRRDEQFF; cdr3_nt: TGTGCCACCAGCCCCCGGAGGGATGAGCAGTTCTTC